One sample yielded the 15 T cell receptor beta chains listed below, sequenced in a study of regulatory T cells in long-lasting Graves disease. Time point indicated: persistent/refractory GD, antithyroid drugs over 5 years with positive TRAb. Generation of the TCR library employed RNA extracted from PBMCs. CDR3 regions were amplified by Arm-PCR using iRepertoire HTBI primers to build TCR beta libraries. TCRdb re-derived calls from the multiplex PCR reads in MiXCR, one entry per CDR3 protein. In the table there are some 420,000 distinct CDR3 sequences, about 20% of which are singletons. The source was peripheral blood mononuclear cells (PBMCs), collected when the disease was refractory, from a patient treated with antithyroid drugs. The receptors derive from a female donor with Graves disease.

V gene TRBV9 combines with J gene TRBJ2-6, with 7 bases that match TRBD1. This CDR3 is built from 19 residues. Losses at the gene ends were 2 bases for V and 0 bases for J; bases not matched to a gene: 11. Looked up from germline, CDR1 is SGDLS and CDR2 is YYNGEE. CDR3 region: CASSVKGQAKFSGANVLTF. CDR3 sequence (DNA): TGTGCCAGCAGCGTCAAAGGACAGGCGAAGTTCTCTGGGGCCAACGTCCTGACTTTC.

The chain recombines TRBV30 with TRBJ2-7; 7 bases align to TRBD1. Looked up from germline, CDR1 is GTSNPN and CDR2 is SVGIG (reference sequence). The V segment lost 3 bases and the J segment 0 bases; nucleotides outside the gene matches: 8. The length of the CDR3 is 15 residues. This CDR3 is CAWRRGRGSSYEQYF. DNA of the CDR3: TGTGCCTGGAGAAGGGGCAGGGGGAGCTCCTACGAGCAGTACTTC.

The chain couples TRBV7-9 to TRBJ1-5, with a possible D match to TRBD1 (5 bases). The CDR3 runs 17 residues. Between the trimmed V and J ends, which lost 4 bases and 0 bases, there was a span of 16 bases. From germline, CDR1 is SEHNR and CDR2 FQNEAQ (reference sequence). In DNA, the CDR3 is TGTGCCAGCAGCTCCTCCGGATGGGGGTATAGCAATCAGCCCCAGCATTTT. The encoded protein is CASSSSGWGYSNQPQHF. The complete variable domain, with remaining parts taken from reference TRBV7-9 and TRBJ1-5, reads DTGVSQNPRHKITKRGQNVTFRCDPISEHNRLYWYRQTLGQGPEFLTYFQNEAQLEKSRLLSDRFSAERPKGSFSTLEIQRTEQGDSAMYLCASSSSGWGYSNQPQHFGDGTRLSIL.

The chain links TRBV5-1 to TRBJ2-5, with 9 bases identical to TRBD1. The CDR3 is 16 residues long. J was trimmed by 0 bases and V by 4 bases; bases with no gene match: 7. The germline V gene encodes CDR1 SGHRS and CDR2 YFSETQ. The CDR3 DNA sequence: TGCGCCAGCAGCAGGACAGGGGTGGGGTACCAAGAGACCCAGTACTTC. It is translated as CASSRTGVGYQETQYF.

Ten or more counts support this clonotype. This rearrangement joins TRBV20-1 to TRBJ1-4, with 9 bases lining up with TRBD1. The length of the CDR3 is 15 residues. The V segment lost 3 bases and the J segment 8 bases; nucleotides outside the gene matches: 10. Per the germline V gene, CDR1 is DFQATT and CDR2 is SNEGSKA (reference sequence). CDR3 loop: CSASGDRVGGEKLFF. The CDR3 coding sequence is TGCAGTGCTAGCGGGGACAGGGTAGGGGGAGAAAAACTGTTTTTT.

The CDR3 DNA reads as TGTGCCAGCAGCCAAGGCTTGGGTCTTTACGTCTACGAGCAGTACTTC. It encodes CASSQGLGLYVYEQYF. This chain links TRBV4-2 with TRBJ2-7, with unresolved D. This CDR3 is built from 16 residues. Germline lookup yields CDR1 LGHNA and CDR2 YNFKEQ. V was shortened by 1 base and J by 3 bases, with 16 bases between the two germline ends.

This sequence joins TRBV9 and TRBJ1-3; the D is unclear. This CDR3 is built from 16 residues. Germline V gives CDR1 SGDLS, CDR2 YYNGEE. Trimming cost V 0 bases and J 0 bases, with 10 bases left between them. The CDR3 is CASSVGQLDSGNTIYF. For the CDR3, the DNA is TGTGCCAGCAGCGTAGGGCAGCTAGACTCTGGAAACACCATATATTTT. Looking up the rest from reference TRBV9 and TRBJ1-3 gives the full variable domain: DSGVTQTPKHLITATGQRVTLRCSPRSGDLSVYWYQQSLDQGLQFLIQYYNGEERAKGNILERFSAQQFPDLHSELNLSSLELGDSALYFCASSVGQLDSGNTIYFGEGSWLTVV.

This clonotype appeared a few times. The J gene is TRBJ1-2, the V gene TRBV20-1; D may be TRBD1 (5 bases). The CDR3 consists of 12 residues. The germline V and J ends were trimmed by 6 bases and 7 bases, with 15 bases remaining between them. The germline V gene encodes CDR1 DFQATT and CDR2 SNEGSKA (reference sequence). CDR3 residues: CSAGWQGGGYTF. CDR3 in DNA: TGCAGTGCGGGGTGGCAGGGAGGTGGCTACACCTTC.

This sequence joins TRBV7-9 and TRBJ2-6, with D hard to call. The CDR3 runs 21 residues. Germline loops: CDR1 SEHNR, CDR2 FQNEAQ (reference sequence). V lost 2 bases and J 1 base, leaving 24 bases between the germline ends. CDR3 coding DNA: TGTGCCAGCAGCTTAAGGTACGGCGCGGCTGGGAAGGATTCTGGGGCCAACGTCCTGACTTTC. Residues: CASSLRYGAAGKDSGANVLTF.

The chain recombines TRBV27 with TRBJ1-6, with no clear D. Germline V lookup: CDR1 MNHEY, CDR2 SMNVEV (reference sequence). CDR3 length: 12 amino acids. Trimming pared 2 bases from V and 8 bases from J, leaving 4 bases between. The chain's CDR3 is CASSLPDSPLHF. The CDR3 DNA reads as TGTGCCAGCAGTTTACCGGATTCACCCCTCCACTTT.

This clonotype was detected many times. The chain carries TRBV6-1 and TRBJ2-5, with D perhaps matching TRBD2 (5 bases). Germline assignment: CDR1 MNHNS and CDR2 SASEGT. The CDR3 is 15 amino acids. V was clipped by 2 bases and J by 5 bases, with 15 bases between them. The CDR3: CASSEHETGSETQYF. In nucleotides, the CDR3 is TGTGCCAGCAGTGAACACGAGACGGGGTCCGAGACCCAGTACTTC.

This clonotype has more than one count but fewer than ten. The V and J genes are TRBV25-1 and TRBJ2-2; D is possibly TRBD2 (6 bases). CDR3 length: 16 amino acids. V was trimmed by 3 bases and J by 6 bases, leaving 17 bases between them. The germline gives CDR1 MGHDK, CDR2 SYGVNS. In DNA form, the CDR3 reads TGTGCCAGCAGTGAGCTCCGGGACTCAGGGCCCGGGGAGCTGTTTTTT. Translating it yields CASSELRDSGPGELFF.

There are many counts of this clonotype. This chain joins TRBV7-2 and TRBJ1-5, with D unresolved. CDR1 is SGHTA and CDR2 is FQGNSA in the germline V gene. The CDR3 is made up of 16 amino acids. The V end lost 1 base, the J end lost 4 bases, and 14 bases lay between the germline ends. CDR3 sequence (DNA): TGTGCCAGCAGCTTAGGCCAGAGCCTGCTTAATCAGCCCCAGCATTTT. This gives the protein CASSLGQSLLNQPQHF.

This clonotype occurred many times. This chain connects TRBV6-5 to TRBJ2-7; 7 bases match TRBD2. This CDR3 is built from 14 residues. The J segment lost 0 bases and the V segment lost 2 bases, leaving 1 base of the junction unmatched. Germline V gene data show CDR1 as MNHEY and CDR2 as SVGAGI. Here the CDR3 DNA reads TGTGCCAGCAGTTACCGGACTAGCTCCTACGAGCAGTACTTC. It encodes CASSYRTSSYEQYF.

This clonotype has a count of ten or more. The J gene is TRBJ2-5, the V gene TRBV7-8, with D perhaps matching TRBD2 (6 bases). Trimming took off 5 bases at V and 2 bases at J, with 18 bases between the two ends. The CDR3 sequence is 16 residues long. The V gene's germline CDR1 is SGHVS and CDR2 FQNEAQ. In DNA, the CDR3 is TGTGCCAGCAGCGTATCCAGGTTCGGGACTCAAGAGACCCAGTACTTC. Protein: CASSVSRFGTQETQYF.